The clone carrying this TCR beta chain was counted only a few times. These data belong to a study of identical twins. Template switching added a universal primer site, and cDNA bore unique molecular identifiers. A single record per CDR3 protein comes from TCRdb applying MiXCR to the 5' RACE reads. The sample lists some 1,600,000 distinct CDR3 sequences; roughly 35% were seen once. There are 17 residues in the CDR3. The V segment lost 6 bases and the J segment 4 bases; nucleotides outside the gene matches: 9. Germline V gives CDR1 SNHLY, CDR2 FYNNEI. The sequencing input was cord blood. The receptor comes from a newborn girl in good health. The rearrangement joins TRBV2 to TRBJ2-3, with TRBD2 identical over 14 bases. Here the CDR3 DNA reads TGTGCCAGCAGCCCCGGACTAGCGGGAGGCCGCGCAGATACGCAGTATTTT. Amino acid sequence: CASSPGLAGGRADTQYF.